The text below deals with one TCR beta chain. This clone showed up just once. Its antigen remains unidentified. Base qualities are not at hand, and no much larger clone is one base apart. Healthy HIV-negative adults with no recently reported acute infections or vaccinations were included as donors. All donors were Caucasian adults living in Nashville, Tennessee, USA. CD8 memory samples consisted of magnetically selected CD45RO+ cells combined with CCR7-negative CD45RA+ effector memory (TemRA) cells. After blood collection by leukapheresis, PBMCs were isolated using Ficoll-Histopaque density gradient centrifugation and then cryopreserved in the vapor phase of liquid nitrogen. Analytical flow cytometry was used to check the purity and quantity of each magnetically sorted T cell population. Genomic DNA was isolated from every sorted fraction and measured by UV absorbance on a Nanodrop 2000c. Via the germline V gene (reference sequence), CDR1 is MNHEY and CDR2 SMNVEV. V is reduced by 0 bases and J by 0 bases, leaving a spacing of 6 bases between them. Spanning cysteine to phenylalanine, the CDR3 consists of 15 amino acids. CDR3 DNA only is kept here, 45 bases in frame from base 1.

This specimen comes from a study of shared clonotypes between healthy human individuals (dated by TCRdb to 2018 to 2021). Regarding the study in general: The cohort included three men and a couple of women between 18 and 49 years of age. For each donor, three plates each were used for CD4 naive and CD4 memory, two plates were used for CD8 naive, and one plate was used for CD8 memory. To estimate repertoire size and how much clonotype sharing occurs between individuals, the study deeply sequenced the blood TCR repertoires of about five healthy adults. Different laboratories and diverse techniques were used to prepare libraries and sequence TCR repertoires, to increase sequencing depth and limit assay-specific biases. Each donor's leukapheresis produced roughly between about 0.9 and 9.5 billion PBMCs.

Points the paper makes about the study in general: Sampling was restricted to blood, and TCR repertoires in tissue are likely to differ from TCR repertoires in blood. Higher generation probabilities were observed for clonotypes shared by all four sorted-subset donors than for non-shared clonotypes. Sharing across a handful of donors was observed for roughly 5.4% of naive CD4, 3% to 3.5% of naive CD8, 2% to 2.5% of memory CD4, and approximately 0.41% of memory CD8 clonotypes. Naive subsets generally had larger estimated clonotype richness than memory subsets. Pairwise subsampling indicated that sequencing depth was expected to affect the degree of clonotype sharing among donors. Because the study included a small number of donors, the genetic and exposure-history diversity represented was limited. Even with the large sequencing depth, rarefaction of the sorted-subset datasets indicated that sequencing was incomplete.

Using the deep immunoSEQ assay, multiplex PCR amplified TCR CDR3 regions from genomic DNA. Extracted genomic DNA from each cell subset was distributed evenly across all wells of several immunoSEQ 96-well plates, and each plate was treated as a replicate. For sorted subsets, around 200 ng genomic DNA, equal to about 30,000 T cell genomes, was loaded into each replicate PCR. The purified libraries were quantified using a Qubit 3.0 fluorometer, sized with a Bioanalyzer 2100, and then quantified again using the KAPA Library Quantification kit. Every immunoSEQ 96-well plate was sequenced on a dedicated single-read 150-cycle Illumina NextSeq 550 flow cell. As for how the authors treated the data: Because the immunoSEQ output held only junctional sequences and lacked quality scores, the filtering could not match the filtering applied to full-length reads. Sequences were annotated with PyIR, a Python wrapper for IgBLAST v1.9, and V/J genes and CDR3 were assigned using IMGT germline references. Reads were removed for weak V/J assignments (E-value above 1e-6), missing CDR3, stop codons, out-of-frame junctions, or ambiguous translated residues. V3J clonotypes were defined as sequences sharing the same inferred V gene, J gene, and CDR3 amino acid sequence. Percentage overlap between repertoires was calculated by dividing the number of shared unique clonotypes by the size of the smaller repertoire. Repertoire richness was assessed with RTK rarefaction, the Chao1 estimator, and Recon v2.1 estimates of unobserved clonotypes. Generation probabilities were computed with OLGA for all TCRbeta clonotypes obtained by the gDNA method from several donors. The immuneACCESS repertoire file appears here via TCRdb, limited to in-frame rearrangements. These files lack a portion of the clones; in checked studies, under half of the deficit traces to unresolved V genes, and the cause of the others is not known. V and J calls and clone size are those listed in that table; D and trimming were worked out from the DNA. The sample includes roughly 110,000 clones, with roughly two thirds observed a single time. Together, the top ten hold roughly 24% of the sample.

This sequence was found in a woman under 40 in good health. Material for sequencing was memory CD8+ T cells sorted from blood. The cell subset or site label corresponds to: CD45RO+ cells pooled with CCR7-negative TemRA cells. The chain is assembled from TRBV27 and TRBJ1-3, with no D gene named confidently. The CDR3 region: CASSLSPSSGNTIYF. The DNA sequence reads TGTGCCAGCAGTTTATCGCCGTCCTCTGGAAACACCATATATTTT.